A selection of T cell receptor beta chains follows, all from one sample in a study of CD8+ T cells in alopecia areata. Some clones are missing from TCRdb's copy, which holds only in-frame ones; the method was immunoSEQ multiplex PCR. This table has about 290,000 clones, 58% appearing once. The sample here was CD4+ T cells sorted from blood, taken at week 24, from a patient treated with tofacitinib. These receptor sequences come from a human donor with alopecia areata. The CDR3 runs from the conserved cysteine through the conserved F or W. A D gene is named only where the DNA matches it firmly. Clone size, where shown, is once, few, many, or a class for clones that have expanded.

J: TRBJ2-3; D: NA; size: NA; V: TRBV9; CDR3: CASSVQGKSTDTQYF; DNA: TGTGCCAGCAGCGTACAGGGAAAGAGCACAGATACGCAGTATTTT
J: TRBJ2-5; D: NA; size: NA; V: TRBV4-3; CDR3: CASSQDGGGTQYF; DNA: TGCGCCAGCAGCCAGGATGGTGGTGGGACCCAGTACTTC
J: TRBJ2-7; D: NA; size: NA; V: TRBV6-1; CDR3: CASSGTVRESYEQYF; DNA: TGTGCCAGCAGTGGAACAGTCAGGGAGTCCTACGAGCAGTACTTC
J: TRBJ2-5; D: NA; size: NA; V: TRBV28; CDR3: CASGERETQYF; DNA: TGTGCCAGCGGGGAGAGGGAGACCCAGTACTTC
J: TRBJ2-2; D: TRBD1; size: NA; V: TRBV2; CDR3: CASRQGENTGELFF; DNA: TGTGCCAGCAGACAGGGGGAGAACACCGGGGAGCTGTTTTTT
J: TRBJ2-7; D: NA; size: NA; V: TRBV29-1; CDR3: CSVWGRTYEQYF; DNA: TGCAGCGTGTGGGGGCGAACCTACGAGCAGTACTTC
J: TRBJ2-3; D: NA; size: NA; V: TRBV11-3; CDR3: CASSPNSVDTQYF; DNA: TGTGCCAGCAGCCCGAACTCGGTAGATACGCAGTATTTT
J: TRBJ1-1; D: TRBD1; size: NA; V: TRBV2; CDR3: CASSPTGTMNTEAFF; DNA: TGTGCCAGCAGCCCGACAGGGACCATGAACACTGAAGCTTTCTTT
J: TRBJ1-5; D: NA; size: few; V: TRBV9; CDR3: CASSVGDQPQHF; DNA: TGTGCCAGCAGCGTGGGGGATCAGCCCCAGCATTTT
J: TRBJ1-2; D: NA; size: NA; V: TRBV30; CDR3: CAWSFGLSGYTF; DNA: TGTGCCTGGAGTTTCGGACTTAGTGGCTACACCTTC
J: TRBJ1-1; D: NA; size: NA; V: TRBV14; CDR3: CASSRGLDTEAFF; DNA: TGTGCCAGCAGCCGGGGACTGGACACTGAAGCTTTCTTT
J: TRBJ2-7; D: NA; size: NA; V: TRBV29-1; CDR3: CSVTEGVREQYF; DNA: TGCAGCGTTACCGAAGGGGTGCGCGAGCAGTACTTC
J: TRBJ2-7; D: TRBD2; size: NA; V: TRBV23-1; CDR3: CASSQSSGGEDCVVTYEQYF; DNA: TGCGCCAGCAGTCAATCGAGCGGGGGCGAAGATTGTGTCGTGACCTACGAGCAGTACTTC
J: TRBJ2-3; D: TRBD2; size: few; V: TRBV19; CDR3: CASSPTERGDTDTQYF; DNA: TGTGCCAGTAGTCCAACGGAGCGGGGGGACACAGATACGCAGTATTTT
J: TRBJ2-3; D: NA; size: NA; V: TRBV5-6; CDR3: CAIVATQVLDTQYF; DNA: TGTGCCATCGTTGCGACTCAGGTTTTGGATACGCAGTATTTT
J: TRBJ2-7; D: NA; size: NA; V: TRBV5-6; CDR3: CASSLDFRGTYEQYF; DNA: TGTGCCAGCAGCTTGGACTTTAGGGGAACCTACGAGCAGTACTTC
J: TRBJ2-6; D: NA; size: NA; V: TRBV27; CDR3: CASSPLGRGSGANVLTF; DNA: TGTGCCAGCAGTCCATTGGGGCGGGGCTCTGGGGCCAACGTCCTGACTTTC
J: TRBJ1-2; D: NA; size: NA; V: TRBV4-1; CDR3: CASSQPPGASNYGYTF; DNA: TGCGCCAGCAGCCAACCCCCAGGGGCCTCTAACTATGGCTACACCTTC
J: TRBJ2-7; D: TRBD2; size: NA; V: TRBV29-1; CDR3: CSVGLAGANYYEQYF; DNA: TGCAGCGTCGGACTAGCGGGGGCGAATTACTACGAGCAGTACTTC
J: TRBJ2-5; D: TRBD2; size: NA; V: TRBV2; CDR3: CASIGLAQETQYF; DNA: TGTGCCAGCATAGGACTAGCCCAAGAGACCCAGTACTTC
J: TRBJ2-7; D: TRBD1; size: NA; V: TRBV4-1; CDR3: CASSQLRWQRDSKSSYEQYF; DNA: TGCGCCAGCAGCCAACTCCGCTGGCAAAGGGACAGTAAGAGCTCCTACGAGCAGTACTTC
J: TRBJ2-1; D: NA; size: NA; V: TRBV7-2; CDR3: CASSLASGVSYNEQFF; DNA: TGTGCCAGCAGCTTAGCGTCGGGGGTCTCCTACAATGAGCAGTTCTTC
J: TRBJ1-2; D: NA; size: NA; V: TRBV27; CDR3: CASSFSTQDGGYTF; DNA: TGTGCCAGCAGTTTTTCGACCCAGGATGGGGGCTACACCTTC
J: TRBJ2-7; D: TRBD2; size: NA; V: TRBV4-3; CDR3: CASSQEFAGGKDEQYF; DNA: TGCGCCAGCAGCCAAGAGTTCGCGGGGGGGAAGGACGAGCAGTACTTC
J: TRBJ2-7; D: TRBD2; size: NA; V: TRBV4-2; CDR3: CASSQVASGGPSSYEQYF; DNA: TGTGCCAGCAGCCAAGTAGCTAGCGGGGGGCCGAGCTCCTACGAGCAGTACTTC
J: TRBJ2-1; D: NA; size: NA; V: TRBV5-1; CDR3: CASSFGGGGEQFF; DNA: TGCGCCAGCAGCTTCGGAGGGGGTGGTGAGCAGTTCTTC
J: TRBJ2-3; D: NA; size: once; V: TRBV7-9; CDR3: CASSRSTDTQYF; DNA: TGTGCCAGCAGCAGGAGCACAGATACGCAGTATTTT
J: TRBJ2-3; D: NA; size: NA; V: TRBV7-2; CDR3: CASSLGVSPDTQYF; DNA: TGTGCCAGCAGCTTAGGGGTGAGCCCAGATACGCAGTATTTT
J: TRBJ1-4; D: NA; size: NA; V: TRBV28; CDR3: CASSSNRAGNEKLFF; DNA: TGTGCCAGCAGTTCCAATAGGGCGGGCAATGAAAAACTGTTTTTT
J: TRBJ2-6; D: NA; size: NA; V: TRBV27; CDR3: CASSFWRSGANVLTF; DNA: TGTGCCAGCAGTTTTTGGCGCTCTGGGGCCAACGTCCTGACTTTC
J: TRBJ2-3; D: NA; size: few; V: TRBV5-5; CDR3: CASSLESTDTQYF; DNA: TGTGCCAGCAGCTTGGAGAGCACAGATACGCAGTATTTT
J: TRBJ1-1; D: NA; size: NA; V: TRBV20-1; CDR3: CSAGIGTEAFF; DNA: TGCAGTGCCGGTATCGGGACGGAGGCTTTCTTT
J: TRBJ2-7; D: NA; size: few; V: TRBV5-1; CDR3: CASSLVQGGSYEQYF; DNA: TGCGCCAGCAGCTTGGTCCAGGGGGGCTCCTACGAGCAGTACTTC
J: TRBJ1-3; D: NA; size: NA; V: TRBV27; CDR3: CASRGNTIYF; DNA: TGTGCCAGCAGGGGAAACACCATATATTTT
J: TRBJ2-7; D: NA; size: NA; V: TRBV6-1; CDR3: CASSVAWTRDYEQYF; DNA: TGTGCCAGCAGTGTTGCCTGGACAAGGGATTACGAGCAGTACTTC
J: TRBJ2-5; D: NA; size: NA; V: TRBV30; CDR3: CAWSLFETETQYF; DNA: TGTGCCTGGAGTTTGTTCGAGACGGAGACCCAGTACTTC
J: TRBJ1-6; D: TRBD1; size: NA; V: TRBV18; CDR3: CASSPGQVDSPLHF; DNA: TGTGCCAGCTCACCGGGACAGGTTGATTCACCCCTCCACTTT
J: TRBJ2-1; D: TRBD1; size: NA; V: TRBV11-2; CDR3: CASSFGTGGVNEQFF; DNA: TGTGCCAGCAGCTTCGGGACAGGGGGTGTGAATGAGCAGTTCTTC
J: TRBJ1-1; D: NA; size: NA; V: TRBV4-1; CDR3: CASSQVFSRETEAFF; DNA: TGCGCCAGCAGCCAAGTTTTTTCAAGGGAGACTGAAGCTTTCTTT
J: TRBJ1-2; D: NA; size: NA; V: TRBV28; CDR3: CASSSLSANYGYTF; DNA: TGTGCCAGCAGCAGCCTGTCCGCTAACTATGGCTACACCTTC
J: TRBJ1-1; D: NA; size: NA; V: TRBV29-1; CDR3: CSVGNGLDTEAFF; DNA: TGCAGCGTTGGCAACGGGCTGGACACTGAAGCTTTCTTT
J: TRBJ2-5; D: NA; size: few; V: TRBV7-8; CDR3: CASSLSGETQYF; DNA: TGTGCCAGCAGCTTAAGCGGAGAGACCCAGTACTTC
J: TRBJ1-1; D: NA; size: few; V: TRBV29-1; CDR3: CSVLPDRGAGTEAFF; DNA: TGCAGCGTCCTACCCGACCGGGGGGCGGGTACTGAAGCTTTCTTT
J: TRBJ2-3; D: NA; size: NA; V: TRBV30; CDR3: CAWGTTDTQYF; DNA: TGTGCCTGGGGAACCACAGATACGCAGTATTTT
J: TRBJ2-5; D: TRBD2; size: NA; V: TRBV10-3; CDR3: CAISEGLAVGETQYF; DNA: TGTGCCATCAGTGAGGGACTAGCGGTAGGAGAGACCCAGTACTTC
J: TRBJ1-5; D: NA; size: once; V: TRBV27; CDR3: CASSSTARTQVNSNQPQHF; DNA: TGTGCCAGCAGTTCAACCGCTAGGACCCAAGTCAATAGCAATCAGCCCCAGCATTTT
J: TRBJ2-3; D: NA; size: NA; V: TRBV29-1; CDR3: CSPSLITDTQYF; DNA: TGCAGTCCGTCCCTCATCACAGATACGCAGTATTTT
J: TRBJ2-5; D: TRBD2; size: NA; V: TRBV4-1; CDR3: CASSQISGGAQYF; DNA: TGCGCCAGCAGCCAAATTAGCGGGGGGGCCCAGTACTTC
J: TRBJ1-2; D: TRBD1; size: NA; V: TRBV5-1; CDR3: CASSREGAGYYGYTF; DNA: TGCGCCAGCAGTCGTGAGGGGGCTGGTTACTATGGCTACACCTTC
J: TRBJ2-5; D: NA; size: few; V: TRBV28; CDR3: CASSSQETQYF; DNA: TGTGCCAGCAGTTCCCAAGAGACCCAGTACTTC
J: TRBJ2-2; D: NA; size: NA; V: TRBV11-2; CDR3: CASSLEVAGELFF; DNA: TGTGCCAGCAGCTTAGAGGTGGCCGGGGAGCTGTTTTTT
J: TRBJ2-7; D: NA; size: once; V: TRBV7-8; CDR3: CASSLSYEQYF; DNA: TGTGCCAGCAGCCTCTCCTACGAGCAGTACTTC
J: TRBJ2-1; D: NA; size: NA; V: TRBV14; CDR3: CASSQVRYNEQFF; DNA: TGTGCCAGCAGCCAAGTTCGATACAATGAGCAGTTCTTC